These T cell receptor beta chains were read from a single sample in a study of CD8 T cells in ankylosing spondylitis. MiXCR, applied by TCRdb to the 5' RACE reads, yields one record per CDR3 protein. The sample holds about 360,000 distinct CDR3 sequences, approximately 14% seen once. Sequencing was done on a sample of blood, either unsorted or a sorted T cell fraction (not recorded which). The receptors stem from a male donor with ankylosing spondylitis or in good health (not recorded which). Each CDR3 is given with its conserved first and last residue. The D gene is left open where the match is weak. The size entry is marked missing in some rows and otherwise reads once, few, many or a size class.

d_call j_call v_call clone_size cdr3_aa cdr3_nt
TRBD1 TRBJ1-4 TRBV12-3/TRBV12-4 few CASSTTGGQGKLFF TGTGCCAGCAGTACGACAGGGGGTCAGGGAAAACTGTTTTTT
. TRBJ1-3 TRBV4-1 few CASSQDRPGTTGNTIYF TGCGCCAGCAGCCAAGATCGTCCAGGGACCACTGGAAACACCATATATTTT
. TRBJ2-7 TRBV5-6 many CASSLGVESEQYF TGTGCCAGCAGCCTGGGAGTAGAATCCGAGCAGTACTTC
TRBD1 TRBJ2-3 TRBV7-9 . CASSKGAGGTDTQYF TGTGCCAGCAGTAAGGGGGCTGGCGGCACAGATACGCAGTATTTT
. TRBJ1-2 TRBV20-1 . CSAGGRLTYGYTF TGCAGTGCTGGAGGAAGGTTGACCTATGGCTACACCTTC
. TRBJ1-4 TRBV6-1 . CASSDPGIGEKLFF TGTGCCAGCAGTGATCCGGGGATCGGTGAAAAACTGTTTTTT
. TRBJ2-3 TRBV12-3/TRBV12-4 few CASSFNDVPDTQYF TGTGCCAGCAGTTTTAACGATGTACCAGATACGCAGTATTTT
. TRBJ2-1 TRBV3-1 few CASSPSHIGANNEQFF TGTGCCAGCAGCCCCAGTCACATCGGGGCAAACAATGAGCAGTTCTTC
TRBD2 TRBJ2-3 TRBV10-3 . CAISSGLAWGGDTQYF TGTGCCATCAGTTCGGGACTAGCCTGGGGTGGAGATACGCAGTATTTT
TRBD1 TRBJ2-5 TRBV6-5 few CASSYPAGQGSETQYF TGTGCCAGCAGTTACCCGGCCGGACAGGGGTCGGAGACCCAGTACTTC
TRBD1 TRBJ2-3 TRBV20-1 few CSAGQGSSADTQYF TGCAGTGCGGGACAGGGGAGTTCGGCAGATACGCAGTATTTT
. TRBJ1-2 TRBV5-1 many CASSPGTSKVGGYTF TGCGCCAGCAGCCCTGGGACGTCCAAAGTCGGTGGCTACACCTTC
. TRBJ1-2 TRBV7-2 many CASSLEGPGSYGYTF TGTGCCAGCAGCTTAGAAGGGCCGGGAAGCTATGGCTACACCTTC
. TRBJ2-1 TRBV5-1 many CASSLDGANNEQFF TGCGCCAGCAGCCTGGACGGCGCCAACAATGAGCAGTTCTTC
TRBD1 TRBJ2-7 TRBV5-1 few CASSKDRASSYEQYF TGCGCCAGCAGCAAGGACAGGGCGAGCTCCTACGAGCAGTACTTC